Reported below is one TCR beta chain. Its antigen remains unidentified. This entry belongs to a study of cytomegalovirus exposure and HLA in healthy donors. Study summary: Assignment to the Caucasian-associated ancestry cluster applied to around 80% of the roughly 400 genotyped donors.

Study conclusions and caveats: Researchers had no immune exposure information except CMV serostatus available. Reportedly, fewer N-insertions than the roughly 700-donor mean appeared in an Asian-associated ancestry cluster in a later analysis.

60 Vbeta and 13 Jbeta primers were used in PCR. Authors' methods: In a later analysis, of 70 million to 85 million unique beta chains, some 10 million appeared in at least two donors. The repertoire was sequenced with immunoSEQ multiplex PCR; TCRdb's copy has only in-frame clones and lacks some. From that table come the V and J calls and clone size; the DNA was used to work out D and trimming. The profile shows about 140,000 clones, 55% to 80% of them singletons. Sample: PBMCs. The TCR comes from a middle-aged woman in good health and CMV-seronegative.

The CDR3 DNA reads TGTGCCAGCAGCTTACGGGGATCGGGCACTGAAGCTTTCTTT. This translates into CASSLRGSGTEAFF. This chain connects TRBV11-3 to TRBJ1-1; D remains unclear. Germline V lookup: CDR1 SGHNT, CDR2 YENEEA. The CDR3 is 14 residues long. V dropped 2 bases and J dropped 4 bases, with 11 bases sitting between them. Together with reference TRBV11-3 and TRBJ1-1, the CDR3 gives the full variable domain: EAGVVQSPRYKIIEKKQPVAFWCNPISGHNTLYWYLQNLGQGPELLIRYENEEAVDDSQLPKDRFSAERLKGVDSTLKIQPAELGDSAVYLCASSLRGSGTEAFFGQGTRLTVV.